Following are 8 T cell receptor beta chains from one sample sequenced in a study of T-cell reconstitution after alpha-beta-depleted transplantation in children. Unique molecular identifiers were incorporated into the prepared TCRbeta library. TCRdb redid the calling of the PCR reads with MiXCR, one entry per CDR3 protein. The data show approximately 4,500 distinct CDR3 sequences, 9.5% to 15% seen once. This specimen consisted of PBMCs, mostly from graft donor cells, obtained 60 days after TCRalphabeta/CD19-depleted stem cell transplant. Every receptor here comes from a male patient between 2 and 10 years old who had a stem cell transplant for acute lymphoblastic leukemia, so the T cells may come from the graft donor.

In its sample, this clonotype ranks as medium-sized. The V gene is TRBV4-2, the J gene TRBJ1-2; no reliable D call. The CDR3 is made up of 13 amino acids. V dropped 3 bases and J dropped 6 bases, with 11 bases sitting between them. Per the germline V gene, CDR1 is LGHNA and CDR2 is YNFKEQ. The CDR3: CASSHGDSNGYTF. In DNA form, the CDR3 reads TGTGCCAGCAGCCACGGGGATAGCAATGGCTACACCTTC.

This clonotype was detected ten times or more. The chain carries TRBV7-2 and TRBJ1-6; 7 nucleotides match TRBD1. The CDR3 contains 15 residues. V lost 7 bases and J lost 5; bases outside the gene matches: 8. Germline V gene sequence: CDR1 SGHTA, CDR2 FQGNSA. In DNA, the CDR3 is TGTGCCAGCAAAGAAGTCGGGACAGATAATTCACCCCTCCACTTT. This sequence encodes CASKEVGTDNSPLHF.

This clonotype was counted ten times or more. The V call is TRBV2, the J call TRBJ2-1, with unresolved D. Per the germline V gene, CDR1 is SNHLY and CDR2 is FYNNEI. The V and J ends lost 5 bases and 1 base respectively, with 9 bases between them. This CDR3 comprises 14 residues. The DNA for the CDR3 is TGTGCCAGCAGTTCCCAAAGATCCTACAATGAGCAGTTCTTC. Translated, it gives CASSSQRSYNEQFF.

The chain recombines TRBV5-6 with TRBJ2-5; 8 nucleotides agree with TRBD2. The germline CDR1 and CDR2 sequences are SGHDT and YYEEEE. This CDR3 is built from 16 residues. V was pared by 4 bases and J by 2 bases, with 10 bases of the junction left unmatched. The CDR3 loop reads CASSRPQRGRQETQYF. The CDR3 nucleotides read TGTGCCAGCAGCCGACCCCAGCGGGGGAGACAAGAGACCCAGTACTTC. The whole variable domain, remainder taken from reference TRBV5-6 and TRBJ2-5, is DAGVTQSPTHLIKTRGQQVTLRCSPKSGHDTVSWYQQALGQGPQFIFQYYEEEERQRGNFPDRFSGHQFPNYSSELNVNALLLGDSALYLCASSRPQRGRQETQYFGPGTRLLVL.

This clonotype was counted many times. The chain uses TRBV7-4 and TRBJ1-3; D may be TRBD1 (6 bases). Germline lookup yields CDR1 SGHVT and CDR2 SQSDAQ. V lost 1 base and J 0 bases, leaving 10 bases between the germline ends. The CDR3 is 16 residues long. The CDR3 is CASSLDGGTSGNTIYF. CDR3 bases: TGTGCCAGCAGCTTAGACGGGGGCACCTCTGGAAACACCATATATTTT.

The chain couples TRBV3-1 to TRBJ1-1; tentatively, D is TRBD1 (5 bases). Germline-derived CDR1 and CDR2 are LGHDT and YNNKEL (reference sequence). Trimming took off 10 bases at V and 5 bases at J, with 23 bases between the two ends. The CDR3 contains 15 residues. CDR3 sequence (DNA): TGTGCCACCACCACGCAAGTGACTTGGGGGACTGAAGCTTTCTTT. As protein: CATTTQVTWGTEAFF.

Comment on this clonotype: A read error may produce the germline difference seen at one junction end. V gene TRBV4-2 combines with J gene TRBJ2-3; either TRBD1 or TRBD2 may supply D (5 bases each). CDR3 length: 19 residues. The germline V gene has CDR1 LGHNA and CDR2 YNFKEQ. The CDR3 loop reads CAISPGTSCAGLITDTQYF. CDR3 DNA: TGTGCCATCAGCCCCGGGACCAGCTGCGCAGGATTAATCACAGATACGCAGTATTTT.

The sample holds many counts of this clonotype. CDR3 sequence reads: CASSLDNTEAFF. CDR3 sequence (DNA): TGCGCCAGCAGCTTGGACAACACTGAAGCTTTCTTT. The chain combines TRBV5-1 with TRBJ1-1; D remains ambiguous. The ends were cut back, 0 bases at V and 2 bases at J, with 2 bases in the middle. The CDR3 covers 12 residues. CDR1 SGHRS and CDR2 YFSETQ come from the germline V gene.